These 32 T cell receptor beta chains were sequenced from one sample in a study of beta chain features in type 1 diabetes. The sequenced template was cDNA made from the entire isolated RNA. The repertoire was sequenced with immunoSEQ multiplex PCR; TCRdb's copy has only in-frame clones and lacks some. The repertoire consists of nearly 350,000 clones, with 7.5% to 9% occurring once and the leading ten covering 0.44%. The source material was central memory CD4+ T cells from blood. The receptors originated from a woman aged 18 to 35 in good health.

The chain employs TRBV7-6 and TRBJ2-6; 9 bases align to TRBD1. From germline, CDR1 is SGHVS and CDR2 FNYEAQ. This CDR3 comprises 18 residues. J was trimmed by 1 base and V by 2 bases; bases with no gene match: 6. The CDR3 DNA reads as TGTGCCAGCAGCTTAACCGGGACAGGGTCGTCTGGGGCCAACGTCCTGACTTTC. This sequence encodes CASSLTGTGSSGANVLTF.

This clone was counted a few times. V and J are TRBV18 and TRBJ1-5; TRBD1 is a possible D gene (5 bases). CDR3 length: 14 residues. In germline, CDR1 is KGHSH, CDR2 LQKENI. Between the trimmed V and J ends, which lost 2 bases and 5 bases, there was a span of 10 bases. The CDR3 DNA sequence: TGTGCCAGCTCACCAAATGTAGGGGATCAGCCCCAGCATTTT. This sequence encodes CASSPNVGDQPQHF.

The chain couples TRBV14 to TRBJ1-1, with D maybe TRBD1 (5 bases). Per the germline V gene, CDR1 is SGHDN and CDR2 is FVKESK. Trimming removed 1 base from V and 0 bases from J, with 9 bases in between. CDR3 length equals 15 residues. This CDR3 is CASSQGGTVNTEAFF. Written as DNA, the CDR3 is TGTGCCAGCAGCCAAGGAGGGACGGTGAACACTGAAGCTTTCTTT. The variable domain in full, completed from reference TRBV14 and TRBJ1-1, reads EAGVTQFPSHSVIEKGQTVTLRCDPISGHDNLYWYRRVMGKEIKFLLHFVKESKQDESGMPNNRFLAERTGGTYSTLKVQPAELEDSGVYFCASSQGGTVNTEAFFGQGTRLTVV.

This clone was counted a few times. The chain recombines TRBV29-1 with TRBJ2-1; 7 nucleotides align to TRBD1. Trimming removed 7 bases from V and 3 bases from J; junction bases left unmatched: 9. Per the germline V gene, CDR1 is SQVTM and CDR2 is ANQGSEA. This CDR3 comprises 14 residues. CDR3 loop: CSERQGPHYNEQFF. DNA for the CDR3: TGCAGCGAAAGACAGGGACCCCACTACAATGAGCAGTTCTTC.

This clone came up many times. The rearrangement uses TRBV2 and TRBJ1-1; 7 bases align to TRBD1. The CDR3 contains 13 residues. The germline V gene has CDR1 SNHLY and CDR2 FYNNEI. Germline trimming cut 3 bases from V and 7 bases from J; bases unmatched to any gene: 5. This CDR3 is CASSEGQTNEAFF. CDR3 in DNA: TGTGCCAGCAGTGAGGGACAGACAAATGAAGCTTTCTTT.

J is TRBJ2-5 and V is TRBV5-1, with a tentative D call TRBD2 (5 bases). Trimming shortened V by 4 bases and J by 1 base, and 8 bases separated the two germline ends. CDR3 length: 13 amino acids. Per germline, CDR1 SGHRS and CDR2 YFSETQ. In DNA form, the CDR3 reads TGCGCCAGCAGCCGAGGGTTCCAAGAGACCCAGTACTTC. This codes for CASSRGFQETQYF.

This clone appeared a few times. The chain uses TRBV29-1 and TRBJ2-1; 8 bases map to TRBD2. Germline-derived CDR1 and CDR2 are SQVTM and ANQGSEA. V shed 4 bases and J 5 bases; nucleotides not matched to a gene: 16. The CDR3 consists of 17 residues. The CDR3 region is CSVVRLAYSPTNNEQFF. CDR3 DNA sequence: TGCAGCGTTGTGAGACTAGCGTACTCCCCCACCAACAATGAGCAGTTCTTC.

This clone has only a few counts. The chain has TRBV28 and TRBJ2-7, with D maybe TRBD2 (5 bases). The CDR3 totals 13 residues. With 5 bases removed from V and 9 bases from J, the gap between germline ends came to 17 bases. Germline lookup yields CDR1 MDHEN and CDR2 SYDVKM. CDR3 sequence reads: CASSGSPGFWQYF. The CDR3 nucleotides are TGTGCCAGCAGTGGCAGCCCGGGGTTCTGGCAGTACTTC.

Concerning this clone itself: This CDR3 is also generated by other DNA sequences in the sample. The rearrangement uses TRBV4-2 and TRBJ1-4; 8 bases are a match to TRBD1. After removal of 4 bases from V and 0 bases from J, the junction contained 4 bases not matched to a gene. Germline V gene sequence: CDR1 LGHNA, CDR2 YNFKEQ. The CDR3 extends over 16 amino acids. The CDR3 bases are TGTGCCAGCAGCCTGGGACAGGCTTCAACTAATGAAAAACTGTTTTTT. Protein: CASSLGQASTNEKLFF.

This clone was counted between two and nine times. The chain links TRBV5-4 to TRBJ2-5, with TRBD2 identical over 9 bases. V shed 1 base, J shed 2 bases, and the junction held 3 bases outside the gene matches. CDR3 length: 15 amino acids. Germline CDR1 and CDR2: SGHNT and YYREEE (reference sequence). In nucleotides, the CDR3 is TGTGCCAGCAGCTTGTCGCTAGCGGGGCAAGAGACCCAGTACTTC. Its protein is CASSLSLAGQETQYF.

This clone occurred a few times. The chain uses TRBV6-5 and TRBJ2-2; possibly TRBD2 for D (6 bases). Between the trimmed V and J ends, which lost 2 bases and 6 bases, there was a span of 16 bases. CDR3 length equals 16 residues. Germline CDR1 and CDR2: MNHEY and SVGAGI. The CDR3 is CASSYQGALASGELFF. CDR3 nucleotide sequence: TGTGCCAGCAGTTACCAAGGGGCCCTAGCGTCCGGGGAGCTGTTTTTT.

This chain links TRBV7-9 with TRBJ1-1, with no clear D. The CDR3 spans 15 residues. Per the germline V gene, CDR1 is SEHNR and CDR2 is FQNEAQ (reference sequence). The V end lost 0 bases, the J end lost 1 base, and 9 bases lay between the germline ends. The CDR3, as DNA: TGTGCCAGCAGCTTAGCGCGCCCAGGGAACACTGAAGCTTTCTTT. This encodes CASSLARPGNTEAFF.

In its sample, this clone was seen a few times. The rearrangement links TRBV18 to TRBJ2-1; tentatively, D is TRBD1 or TRBD2 (5 bases each). Germline CDR1 and CDR2: KGHSH and LQKENI. Between the trimmed V and J ends, which lost 1 base and 2 bases, there was a span of 9 bases. CDR3 length: 15 amino acids. The CDR3 protein is CASSPRGSTYNEQFF. The DNA for the CDR3 is TGTGCCAGCTCACCACGGGGGAGTACCTACAATGAGCAGTTCTTC.

In this sample, this clone turned up a few times. The rearrangement links TRBV19 to TRBJ1-2, with D tentatively TRBD1 (5 bases). Germline V lookup: CDR1 LNHDA, CDR2 SQIVND (reference sequence). Trimming took off 8 bases at V and 8 bases at J, with 21 bases between the two ends. The CDR3 runs 14 residues. CDR3 nucleotides: TGTGCCAGTGAAATTCCCCCTAGGGGAGGCGGCTACACCTTC. This sequence encodes CASEIPPRGGGYTF.

This clone has more than one count but fewer than ten. The chain employs TRBV6-5 and TRBJ2-7; D ambiguous. The germline CDR1 and CDR2 sequences are MNHEY and SVGAGI. The CDR3 covers 16 residues. Between the trimmed V and J ends, which lost 0 bases and 0 bases, there was a span of 12 bases. DNA of the CDR3: TGTGCCAGCAGTTACTCGGGAACACGGATCTCCTACGAGCAGTACTTC. Residues: CASSYSGTRISYEQYF.

The chain joins TRBV11-2 to TRBJ2-7; D is possibly TRBD2 (6 bases). The V and J ends lost 1 base and 4 bases respectively, with 14 bases between them. CDR3 length: 15 residues. Germline V gene data show CDR1 as SGHAT and CDR2 as FQNNGV. CDR3 sequence reads: CASSLAGTALYEQYF. The CDR3 DNA follows: TGTGCCAGCAGCTTAGCCGGGACTGCTCTATACGAGCAGTACTTC.

V and J are TRBV6-6 and TRBJ1-1, with TRBD1 identical over 7 bases. Germline assignment: CDR1 MNHNY and CDR2 SVGAGI (reference sequence). V gave up 5 bases and J gave up 0 bases; unmatched junction bases: 9. This CDR3 contains 16 residues. The CDR3, as DNA: TGTGCCAGCAGTCGACGACAGGGCTCCATGAACACTGAAGCTTTCTTT. This gives the protein CASSRRQGSMNTEAFF.

The chain employs TRBV5-1 and TRBJ2-5; the match to TRBD2 covers 7 bases. The CDR3 extends over 16 amino acids. Germline V gene sequence: CDR1 SGHRS, CDR2 YFSETQ. V was pared by 1 base and J by 5 bases, with 11 bases of the junction left unmatched. The CDR3 reads CASSLIPAGEGETQYF. CDR3 DNA sequence: TGCGCCAGCAGCTTGATTCCCGCGGGAGAGGGGGAGACCCAGTACTTC.

The chain recombines TRBV27 with TRBJ2-7; perhaps TRBD1 as D (6 bases). The CDR3 extends over 16 amino acids. The V gene lost 3 bases and the J gene lost 7 bases, with 22 bases spanning the gap. CDR1 and CDR2 (germline): MNHEY, SMNVEV (reference sequence). CDR3 sequence: CASSLAGAGYLGEQYF. The CDR3 nucleotides read TGTGCCAGCAGTTTGGCAGGGGCAGGGTATCTAGGGGAGCAGTACTTC.

The chain is built from TRBV15 and TRBJ2-3; a weak D match, TRBD1 (5 bases). This CDR3 region has 12 residues. In germline, CDR1 is LNHNV, CDR2 YYDKDF (reference sequence). V lost 3 bases to trimming and J lost 10 bases, with 11 bases between them. CDR3 sequence reads: CATSSGASAQYF. CDR3 nucleotide sequence: TGTGCCACCAGCAGTGGGGCGTCGGCGCAGTATTTT.

The chain carries TRBV27 and TRBJ2-5; 8 nucleotides line up with TRBD2. V dropped 4 bases and J dropped 4; count of bases not matched to a gene: 11. The germline CDR1 and CDR2 sequences are MNHEY and SMNVEV (reference sequence). The CDR3 sequence is 16 residues long. DNA for the CDR3: TGTGCCAGCAGTTATGCTCCCAGCGGGAGTCGAGAGACCCAGTACTTC. As protein: CASSYAPSGSRETQYF.

The chain has TRBV7-2 and TRBJ2-7, with D maybe TRBD1 (5 bases). The CDR3 loop spans 13 amino acids. The V gene lost 5 bases and the J gene lost 3 bases, with 11 bases spanning the gap. Germline CDR1 reads SGHTA; CDR2 reads FQGNSA. The CDR3 sequence is CASSRDRNYEQYF. In DNA form, the CDR3 reads TGTGCCAGCAGCCGTGACAGAAACTACGAGCAGTACTTC. Variable domain in full (rest from reference TRBV7-2 and TRBJ2-7): GAGVSQSPSNKVTEKGKDVELRCDPISGHTALYWYRQSLGQGLEFLIYFQGNSAPDKSGLPSDRFSAERTGGSVSTLTIQRTQQEDSAVYLCASSRDRNYEQYFGPGTRLTVT.

This clone was seen repeatedly, ten times or more. This rearrangement joins TRBV27 to TRBJ2-5, with a possible D match to TRBD2 (5 bases). V was pared by 7 bases and J by 3 bases, with 9 bases between. The CDR3 has 12 residues. The germline gives CDR1 MNHEY, CDR2 SMNVEV (reference sequence). The CDR3 loop is CASTYGEETQYF. The DNA of the CDR3 is TGTGCCAGCACTTACGGGGAAGAGACCCAGTACTTC.

V usage is TRBV7-2 and J usage is TRBJ1-2; TRBD1 aligns across 9 bases. The CDR3 spans 16 residues. The trim removed 10 bases at V and 4 bases at J, leaving 16 bases unmatched. The germline V gene has CDR1 SGHTA and CDR2 FQGNSA. CDR3 DNA sequence: TGTGCCAACTTTTATACGCTGGGACAGGGTCCCTATGGCTACACCTTC. Its protein is CANFYTLGQGPYGYTF.

This clone came up a few times. The chain recombines TRBV28 with TRBJ2-7; 7 bases agree with TRBD1. The ends lost 11 bases at V and 2 bases at J; junction bases unmatched: 15. Germline loops: CDR1 MDHEN, CDR2 SYDVKM. The CDR3 contains 15 residues. The CDR3 loop is CAGRRQGAPAYEQYF. The CDR3 nucleotides read TGTGCCGGGAGAAGACAGGGTGCCCCTGCCTACGAGCAGTACTTC.

This clone was observed a handful of times. The CDR3 here is CASSLGQGKDGELFF. Written as DNA, the CDR3 is TGTGCCAGCAGCTTGGGACAGGGGAAGGACGGGGAGCTGTTTTTT. The chain recombines TRBV4-2 with TRBJ2-2; 10 bases are a match to TRBD1. The length of the CDR3 is 15 residues. V trimming: 5 bases; J trimming: 7 bases; junction bases outside the gene matches: 7. Germline CDR1 LGHNA, CDR2 YNFKEQ.

V gene TRBV28 combines with J gene TRBJ2-7, with D possibly TRBD1 on 7 matching bases. CDR3 length equals 14 residues. The V gene lost 5 bases and the J gene lost 4 bases, with 15 bases spanning the gap. Germline CDR1 and CDR2: MDHEN and SYDVKM. The CDR3 is CASSPGDRDYEQYF. The CDR3 DNA is TGTGCCAGCAGTCCGGGAGACAGGGATTACGAGCAGTACTTC.

The rearrangement joins TRBV5-6 to TRBJ1-2; 7 bases agree with TRBD1. This CDR3 region has 13 residues. The germline gives CDR1 SGHDT, CDR2 YYEEEE. The junction had 2 bases not matched to a gene; V was cut back by 0 bases and J by 6 bases. CDR3 coding DNA: TGTGCCAGCAGCTTGGCGGACAGGCATGGCTACACCTTC. Protein sequence: CASSLADRHGYTF.

This clone showed up just a few times. The chain has TRBV5-6 and TRBJ2-6; a possible D gene is TRBD2 (5 bases). V gave up 0 bases and J gave up 1 base, with 8 bases separating them. The CDR3 covers 16 residues. Per the germline V gene, CDR1 is SGHDT and CDR2 is YYEEEE. The CDR3 DNA reads as TGTGCCAGCAGCTTGGAGCCGGGATCTGGGGCCAACGTCCTGACTTTC. Encoded protein: CASSLEPGSGANVLTF.

This clone was counted only a few times. This sequence joins TRBV11-2 and TRBJ2-3; D not certain. The V end was cut by 2 bases, the J end by 3 bases, with 3 bases between. Per germline, CDR1 SGHAT and CDR2 FQNNGV. CDR3 length: 12 amino acids. The CDR3 loop reads CASSLHTDTQYF. The CDR3 DNA is TGTGCCAGCAGCTTACATACAGATACGCAGTATTTT.

The chain employs TRBV11-2 and TRBJ2-2; D might be TRBD2 (6 bases). Per germline, CDR1 SGHAT and CDR2 FQNNGV. CDR3 length: 13 residues. CDR3 nucleotides: TGTGCGACCAGGAGGGTAGGAACCGGGGAGCTGTTTTTT. This sequence encodes CATRRVGTGELFF.

This clone was counted between two and nine times. The rearrangement joins TRBV5-1 to TRBJ2-5; D is uncertain. Trimming stripped 0 bases from V and 3 bases from J, with 6 bases between. This CDR3 comprises 13 residues. The germline V gene has CDR1 SGHRS and CDR2 YFSETQ. The CDR3 DNA is TGCGCCAGCAGCTTGGGTTCCGAAGAGACCCAGTACTTC. It codes for CASSLGSEETQYF.